The clone carrying this TCR beta chain turned up a few times. Its antigen remains unidentified. This could be a read error, since a much larger clone is one nucleotide away. These data are taken from a study of regulatory T cells in long-lasting Graves disease. General study findings and limits: Persistent Graves' patients showed a TCR diversity that was lower than that of newly diagnosed ones.

According to the study, TCR beta libraries were built with iRepertoire HTBI primers and CDR3-region Arm-PCR. TCRdb reprocessed the multiplex PCR reads via MiXCR and lists one record per CDR3 protein. In the table there are 420,000 or so distinct CDR3 sequences, around 17% of which are singletons. This sample's time point: newly diagnosed GD, antithyroid drugs for less than 3 months. The TCR library used RNA extracted from PBMCs. In germline, CDR1 is LGHDT, CDR2 YNNKEL (reference sequence). This CDR3 comprises 13 residues. Trimming stripped 7 bases from V and 6 bases from J, with 14 bases between. These sequences were also reported in another study, on T cells in Graves' hyperthyroidism and ophthalmopathy.

The V gene is TRBV3-1, the J gene TRBJ2-3; D remains unclear. The origin of this receptor is a woman under 30 with Graves disease. This specimen consisted of peripheral blood mononuclear cells (PBMCs), obtained at new diagnosis, from a patient treated with antithyroid drugs. CDR3 sequence: CASTTILLDTQYF. CDR3 nucleotide sequence: TGTGCCAGCACTACGATACTCTTGGATACGCAGTATTTT.